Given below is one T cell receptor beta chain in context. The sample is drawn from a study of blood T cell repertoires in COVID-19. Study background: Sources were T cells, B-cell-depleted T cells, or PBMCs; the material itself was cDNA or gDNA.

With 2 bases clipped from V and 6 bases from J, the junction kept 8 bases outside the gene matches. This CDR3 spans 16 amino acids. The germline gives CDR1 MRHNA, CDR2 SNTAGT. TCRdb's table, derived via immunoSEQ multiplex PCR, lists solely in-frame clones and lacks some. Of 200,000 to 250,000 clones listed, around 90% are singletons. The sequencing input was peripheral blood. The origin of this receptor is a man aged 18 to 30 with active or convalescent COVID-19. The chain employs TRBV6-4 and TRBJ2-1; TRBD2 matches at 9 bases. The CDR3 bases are TGTGCCAGCAGTGACCCCGGGATAGCGGGAGTCAATGAGCAGTTCTTC. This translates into CASSDPGIAGVNEQFF.